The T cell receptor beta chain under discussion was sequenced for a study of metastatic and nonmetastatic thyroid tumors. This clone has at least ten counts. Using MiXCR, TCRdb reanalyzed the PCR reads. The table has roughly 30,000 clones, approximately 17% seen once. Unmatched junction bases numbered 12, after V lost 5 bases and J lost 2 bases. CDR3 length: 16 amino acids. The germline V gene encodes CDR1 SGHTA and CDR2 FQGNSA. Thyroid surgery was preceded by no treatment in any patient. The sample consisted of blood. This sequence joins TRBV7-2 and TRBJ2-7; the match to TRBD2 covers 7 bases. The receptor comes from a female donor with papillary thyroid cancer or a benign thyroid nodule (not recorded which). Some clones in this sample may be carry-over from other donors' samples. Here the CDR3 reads CASSPWLSGGPYEQYF. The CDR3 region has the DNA TGTGCCAGCAGCCCTTGGCTTTCGGGAGGACCCTACGAGCAGTACTTC.